The T cell receptor beta chain under discussion was sequenced for a study of T cells in women clearing cervical HPV infection. This CDR3 contains 16 residues. Germline V gene sequence: CDR1 MNHNS, CDR2 SASEGT. Germline trimming cut 3 bases from V and 2 bases from J; bases unmatched to any gene: 6. About this clone: The read ends 3 residues early relative to the CDR3; the germline J gene fills the gap.

TCRdb keeps only in-frame clones here, not all; method: immunoSEQ multiplex PCR. Its clone listing holds about 26,000 clones. The sequence was obtained from a woman aged 18 to 75 with a cervical HPV16 infection that either progressed to CIN3+ or cleared (not recorded which). The V and J genes are TRBV6-1 and TRBJ2-1; TRBD2 matches 8 bases. Sequenced: blood buffy coat. CDR3 loop: CASSDDSGTAYNEQFF. The CDR3 bases that were read are TGTGCCAGCAGTGATGATAGCGGGACCGCCTACAATGAG.